Given below is one T cell receptor (beta chain) in context. The antigen it binds to is not known. The input lacks base qualities; no much larger clone sits a single base away. These data belong to a study of blood T cell repertoires in COVID-19 (TCRdb year 2020). Looking at the study overall: The collaborator samples originated in the United States, Italy and Spain and spanned the acute and convalescent phases of COVID-19. Where HLA class I and class II types were available, the types were taken from metadata supplied by the sample provider, not from assay-based typing. A freely available public database, intended as a resource for researchers studying the immune response to SARS-CoV-2, is where the repertoires were released. Samples were obtained from the ongoing ImmuneRACE study (first 160 participants) and from 950 to 1,500 subjects provided by 6 global collaborators. The prospective study material was composed of cDNA or gDNA derived from T cells, B-cell-depleted T cells, or PBMCs. The dataset comprised deeply sampled blood TCRbeta repertoires from subjects exposed to, actively infected with, or recovered from COVID-19. A de-identified subject ID, COVID-19 status, age in years and sex were almost always included in the sample metadata.

The full study reports these points: Clinical and demographic metadata were provided uncurated, with the amount varying by source and participant.

Trimming takes 6 bases from V and 0 bases from J, and the germline ends sit 5 bases apart. The cysteine opens and the phenylalanine closes a CDR3 of 12 amino acids. Only the CDR3 part of the read is kept: 36 bases, read in frame from the first base. According to the germline V gene, CDR1 reads SNHLY and CDR2 reads FYNNEI. The immunoSEQ Assay, a bias-controlled multiplex PCR, was used to amplify TCRbeta CDR3 regions from genomic DNA. The authors' analysis ran thus. Within the assay, amplification of reference gene primers was used to estimate how many nucleated cells each sample contained. Sequence reads were collapsed and filtered to measure the absolute abundance of every unique TCRbeta CDR3 rearrangement. Productive Simpson clonality was computed per sample as the square root of Simpson's diversity index over productive rearrangements. TCRdb carries this immuneACCESS record with in-frame sequences only. Its versions omit some clonotypes, under half of them owing to an unresolved V gene in the studies checked, with the rest unexplained. V and J calls and clone size are copied from that table; D and trimming were computed from the DNA. This sample is represented by around 200,000 clones; more than 75% of them were singletons. The ten largest make up nearly 2.5% of the sample.

Collaborating institutions collected whole blood in K2EDTA tubes following their own protocols. For TCRbeta analysis, collaborators shipped samples in one of three forms: frozen whole blood, isolated PBMCs, or DNA extracted from either of those sample types. In this chain, TRBV2 is recombined with TRBJ1-2; the D gene remains uncertain. The sequence was collected from a man in his forties with active or convalescent COVID-19. The material sequenced was peripheral blood. The nucleotide sequence reads as follows: TGTGCCAGCAGGGGCGCTAACTATGGCTACACCTTC. This is translated as CASRGANYGYTF.